This TCR beta chain originates from a study of graft-versus-host responses after intestinal transplantation. The wider study: Once they had received anti-thymocyte globulin induction, all recipients took tacrolimus and steroids for around 3 years.

The repertoire was sequenced with immunoSEQ multiplex PCR; TCRdb's copy has only in-frame clones and lacks some. The sample includes some 90,000 clones, about 93% of them seen just once. The V and J ends lost 8 bases and 4 bases, in that order; junction bases with no gene match: 6. From germline, CDR1 is MNHEY and CDR2 SVGAGI. This CDR3 is built from 13 residues. This clone is a singleton in its sample. No antigen is known for it. Study-wide results and caveats: Subjects displaying graft-donor T cell macrochimerism possessed elevated graft-versus-host to host-versus-graft clonal ratios inside allografts. Detected in recipient marrow were GvH clones, some of which were first observed in ileum or blood.

The sample was unstimulated CD8+ T cells sorted from spleen or lymph node cells, taken before intestinal transplant. This clonotype was sampled from a human donor who received an intestinal transplant. The chain links TRBV6-5 to TRBJ1-1; 8 bases fit TRBD1. This chain's CDR3 is CASLTGGFTEAFF. CDR3 in DNA: TGTGCCAGCCTAACAGGGGGTTTCACTGAAGCTTTCTTT.